The 19 T cell receptor beta chains below come from one sample, sequenced in a study of blood T cells in healthy people across ages. Alongside a J-beta primer mix, a sample-barcoded 5' primer served in a second PCR lasting roughly 7 to 11 cycles. TCRdb analysed the 5' RACE reads with MiXCR anew, one entry per CDR3 protein. The sample includes about 800,000 distinct CDR3 sequences, 20% to 30% of them seen just once. The same data also contributed to another study, on T cells of mothers and their children.

The material sequenced was blood. These receptors were obtained from a boy aged 5-17 years in good health.

The chain's CDR3 is CASSNGLAGTLASTDTQYF. CDR3 nucleotide sequence: TGTGCCAGCAGTAACGGACTAGCGGGCACACTAGCTAGCACAGATACGCAGTATTTT. V and J are TRBV6-5 and TRBJ2-3; 11 nucleotides line up with TRBD2. The CDR3 sequence is 19 residues long. CDR1 MNHEY and CDR2 SVGAGI come from the germline V gene. J gave up 0 bases and V 5 bases, and 13 bases lay outside the gene matches.

The chain combines TRBV2 with TRBJ2-5, with 8 nucleotides matching TRBD1. The CDR3 is 13 residues long. Germline lookup yields CDR1 SNHLY and CDR2 FYNNEI. J lost 7 bases, V lost 7 bases, and 8 bases had no gene match. CDR3 in amino acids: CASKSTGDVTQYF. The CDR3 DNA reads as TGTGCCAGCAAGTCGACAGGGGATGTGACCCAGTACTTC.

This clonotype appeared a few times. The chain has TRBV4-3 and TRBJ1-4, with D uncertain. CDR3 length: 13 residues. Trimming took 0 bases from V and 8 from J, leaving 7 bases between them. Germline CDR1 LGHNA, CDR2 YSLEER. CDR3 in DNA: TGCGCCAGCAGCCAAGATAGGGAGGAAAAACTGTTTTTT. Protein product: CASSQDREEKLFF.

Only a few counts were recorded for this clonotype. The chain carries TRBV20-1 and TRBJ1-4, with D unresolved. Per the germline V gene, CDR1 is DFQATT and CDR2 is SNEGSKA (reference sequence). Trimming took 2 bases from V and 8 from J, leaving 18 bases between them. There are 15 residues in the CDR3. CDR3 amino acids: CSARNRLDRGEKLFF. The CDR3 coding sequence is TGCAGTGCTAGAAACAGATTGGATCGCGGCGAAAAACTGTTTTTT.

In its sample, this clonotype was seen a few times. The chain joins TRBV7-9 to TRBJ2-3; no definite D call. Per the germline V gene, CDR1 is SEHNR and CDR2 is FQNEAQ (reference sequence). Trimming removed 4 bases at V and 2 bases at J, with 10 bases between. CDR3 size: 14 residues. The CDR3 DNA sequence: TGTGCCAGCAGCTCATCGAGGATCACAGATACGCAGTATTTT. Translating it yields CASSSSRITDTQYF.

This clonotype was detected only a few times. CDR3 nucleotides: TGCAGTGCTAGAGACCGGACGGATTCGGAGCGCTACGAGCAGTACTTC. Its protein is CSARDRTDSERYEQYF. The chain is built from TRBV20-1 and TRBJ2-7; D uncertain. Trimming cost V 0 bases and J 3 bases, with 18 bases left between them. The germline V gene encodes CDR1 DFQATT and CDR2 SNEGSKA (reference sequence). This CDR3 is 16 amino acids long.

This sequence joins TRBV12-3 or TRBV12-4 and TRBJ2-5; 10 positions match TRBD2. Judging by the DNA end, TRBJ2-7 fits better; the J call may be wrong. The length of the CDR3 is 14 residues. DNA for the CDR3: TGTGCCAGCAGTGGGACTAGCGCATCCTACGAGCAGTACTTC. Its translation: CASSGTSASYEQYF.

The chain has TRBV20-1 and TRBJ2-5; D may be TRBD1 or TRBD2 (5 bases each). The CDR3 spans 13 residues. Trimming removed 6 bases from V and 5 bases from J, with 16 bases in between. From germline, CDR1 is DFQATT and CDR2 SNEGSKA (reference sequence). CDR3: CSAEGPPEETQYF. CDR3 coding DNA: TGCAGTGCAGAGGGACCTCCCGAGGAGACCCAGTACTTC.

This chain joins TRBV5-1 and TRBJ1-6; possibly TRBD1 for D (6 bases). The CDR3 extends over 14 amino acids. V lost 0 bases, J lost 10 bases, and 11 bases lay in between. Germline CDR1 reads SGHRS; CDR2 reads YFSETQ. The CDR3 region is CASSLDRAPSPLHF. CDR3 coding DNA: TGCGCCAGCAGCTTGGACAGGGCACCCTCACCCCTCCACTTT.

This rearrangement joins TRBV10-3 to TRBJ1-1; D possibly corresponds to TRBD1 (6 bases). The germline V gene has CDR1 ENHRY and CDR2 SYGVKD. The CDR3 runs 14 residues. The V end lost 6 bases, the J end lost 5 bases, and 16 bases lay between the germline ends. CDR3 in DNA: TGTGCCATCAGACCCACGGGGGGCGGAACTGAAGCTTTCTTT. This translates into CAIRPTGGGTEAFF.

This clonotype was found a few times. This chain connects TRBV20-1 to TRBJ1-2, with a possible D match to TRBD1 (5 bases). Germline assignment: CDR1 DFQATT and CDR2 SNEGSKA (reference sequence). This CDR3 has 11 residues. Trimming took off 0 bases at V and 8 bases at J, with 7 bases between the two ends. In DNA form, the CDR3 reads TGCAGTGCTAGAGACAGGGACGGCTACACCTTC. Translated: CSARDRDGYTF.

V and J are TRBV10-3 and TRBJ2-1; 8 nucleotides align to TRBD2. This CDR3 comprises 15 residues. CDR1 and CDR2 (germline): ENHRY, SYGVKD. Trimming took 1 base from V and 9 from J; bases not matched to a gene: 8. The CDR3 here is CAISEFGERESEQFF. The DNA of the CDR3 is TGTGCCATCAGTGAGTTCGGAGAGCGGGAGAGTGAGCAGTTCTTC.

In its sample, this clonotype was seen many times. A junction boundary mismatches the germline segment, possibly from a read error. The J gene is TRBJ2-3, the V gene TRBV7-7, with TRBD1 identical over 10 bases. Germline-derived CDR1 and CDR2 are SSHAT and FNYEAQ (reference sequence). The CDR3 consists of 15 residues. The CDR3 coding sequence is TGTGCTAGCAGTCCGGACAGGGGGACGACAGATACGCAGTATTTT. Its protein is CASSPDRGTTDTQYF.

Only a few counts were recorded for this clonotype. The chain uses TRBV28 and TRBJ1-1; tentative D call: TRBD1 (6 bases). CDR3 length: 15 amino acids. CDR1 MDHEN and CDR2 SYDVKM come from the germline V gene. Trimming left V 7 bases short and J 0 bases short, with 15 bases between. The CDR3 loop reads CASNMDRPLNTEAFF. The CDR3 region has the DNA TGTGCCAGCAATATGGACAGACCACTGAACACTGAAGCTTTCTTT.

The chain combines TRBV11-2 with TRBJ2-7; D not certain. The ends were cut back, 5 bases at V and 5 bases at J, with 16 bases in the middle. Germline CDR1 SGHAT, CDR2 FQNNGV. The CDR3 totals 14 residues. The CDR3 DNA sequence: TGTGCCAGCAGCCTTTGGCAGGAGAGGCACGAGCAGTACTTC. Amino acid sequence: CASSLWQERHEQYF.

The V and J genes are TRBV5-1 and TRBJ2-2; TRBD1 matches 9 bases. The CDR3 sequence is 14 residues long. V dropped 4 bases and J dropped 6; count of bases not matched to a gene: 4. Germline V gene lookup returns CDR1 SGHRS and CDR2 YFSETQ. In DNA form, the CDR3 reads TGCGCCAGCAGCCCGCGACAGGGGGCCGGGGAGCTGTTTTTT. Its protein product is CASSPRQGAGELFF.

This clonotype was seen more than once but under ten times. This rearrangement joins TRBV29-1 to TRBJ2-7; D perhaps matches TRBD2 (7 bases). Trimming cost V 7 bases and J 4 bases, with 17 bases left between them. The CDR3 loop spans 13 amino acids. Germline CDR1 reads SQVTM; CDR2 reads ANQGSEA. The CDR3 here is CSAGIGGGYEQYF. Here the CDR3 DNA reads TGCAGCGCTGGAATAGGGGGGGGGTACGAGCAGTACTTC.

V and J are TRBV5-1 and TRBJ2-1; D unresolved. The ends were cut back, 6 bases at V and 5 bases at J, with 15 bases in the middle. The CDR3 is 14 residues long. Germline V gene data show CDR1 as SGHRS and CDR2 as YFSETQ. CDR3: CASMPGGLHNEQFF. CDR3 coding DNA: TGCGCCAGCATGCCGGGTGGGCTCCACAATGAGCAGTTCTTC.

The chain combines TRBV5-4 with TRBJ2-3, with D hard to call. The germline V and J ends were trimmed by 2 bases and 2 bases, with 9 bases remaining between them. This CDR3 has 14 residues. Germline-derived CDR1 and CDR2 are SGHNT and YYREEE (reference sequence). Here the CDR3 reads CASSFDFFTDTQYF. CDR3 sequence (DNA): TGTGCCAGCAGCTTCGACTTCTTCACAGATACGCAGTATTTT.